This entry concerns a single TCR beta chain. The authors ran a second PCR of roughly 6 to 12 cycles using a sample-barcoded 5' primer and a J-beta primer mix. TCRdb used MiXCR to reprocess the 5' RACE reads, holding one entry per CDR3 protein. This sample has 800,000 or so distinct CDR3 sequences; 20% to 25% occur once, and the top ten carry around 3.6%. The V gene's germline CDR1 is LGHNA and CDR2 YNFKEQ. The V and J ends lost 4 bases and 0 bases respectively, with 12 bases between them. The CDR3 length is 15 residues. This entry comes from a study of blood T cells in healthy people across ages. These data also formed part of another study, on T cells of mothers and their children. That paper adds: All extracted RNA went into cDNA synthesis, around 1.4 ug per 15 ul.

V gene TRBV4-2 combines with J gene TRBJ1-2; tentative D call: TRBD1 (6 bases). The sequenced sample consisted of blood. The source of this sequence is a boy aged 5-17 years in good health. CDR3 region: CASSLRQVANYGYTF. CDR3 nucleotide sequence: TGTGCCAGCAGCCTAAGACAGGTAGCTAACTATGGCTACACCTTC.